This T cell receptor (beta chain) stems from a study of blood T cells in healthy people across ages. Sample-barcoded 5' priming and a J-beta primer mix drove a second PCR of 7 to 11 cycles. Each cDNA was tagged by a template-switch adaptor containing 12 random nucleotides. TCRdb independently ran MiXCR on the 5' RACE reads; one entry per CDR3 protein. The data contain under 1,000,000 distinct CDR3 sequences, under 40% of them singletons. This clonotype came up a few times. Per the germline V gene, CDR1 is SGHDN and CDR2 is FVKESK. There are 15 residues in the CDR3. Trimming took off 4 bases at V and 3 bases at J, with 15 bases between the two ends.

The origin of this receptor is a man aged 18-30 years in good health. This chain connects TRBV14 to TRBJ1-2; D gene ambiguous. Material for sequencing was blood. Here the CDR3 DNA reads TGTGCCAGCAGCCCGGACGCCCTTTTCCACTATGGCTACACCTTC. Its protein product is CASSPDALFHYGYTF.